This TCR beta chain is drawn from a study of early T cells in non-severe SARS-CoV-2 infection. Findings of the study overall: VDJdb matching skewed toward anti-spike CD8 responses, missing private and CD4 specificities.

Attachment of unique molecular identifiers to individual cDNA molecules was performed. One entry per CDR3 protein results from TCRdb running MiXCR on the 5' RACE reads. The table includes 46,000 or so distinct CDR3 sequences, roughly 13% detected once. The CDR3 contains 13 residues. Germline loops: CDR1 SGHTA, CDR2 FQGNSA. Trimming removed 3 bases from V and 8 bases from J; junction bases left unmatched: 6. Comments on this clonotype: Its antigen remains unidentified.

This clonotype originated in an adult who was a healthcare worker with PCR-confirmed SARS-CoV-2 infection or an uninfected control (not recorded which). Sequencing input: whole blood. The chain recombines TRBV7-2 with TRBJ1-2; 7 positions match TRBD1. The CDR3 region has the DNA TGTGCCAGCAGCTTGTTACAGGGGACGGGCTACACCTTC. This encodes CASSLLQGTGYTF.